Below are 3 T cell receptor beta chains sequenced from a single sample in a study of early T cells in non-severe SARS-CoV-2 infection. TCRdb processed the 5' RACE reads anew with MiXCR; each CDR3 protein has one entry. The data show about 53,000 distinct CDR3 sequences, 10% to 15% seen once. This specimen consisted of whole blood, obtained at baseline. All receptors come from an adult who was a healthcare worker with PCR-confirmed SARS-CoV-2 infection or an uninfected control (not recorded which).

The V call is TRBV7-9, the J call TRBJ2-7; perhaps TRBD2 as D (5 bases). Germline V gene data show CDR1 as SEHNR and CDR2 as FQNEAQ (reference sequence). Trimming left V 1 base short and J 4 bases short, with 11 bases between. This CDR3 region has 14 residues. CDR3 residues: CASSLGRGSYEQYF. The CDR3 nucleotides are TGTGCCAGCAGCTTAGGGAGAGGGTCTTACGAGCAGTACTTC.

The CDR3 coding sequence is TGTGCCAGCAGCTCGGACAGGGTCGGCTACACCTTC. Amino acid sequence: CASSSDRVGYTF. The chain carries TRBV13 and TRBJ1-2; 8 positions agree with TRBD1. V dropped 4 bases and J dropped 8; count of bases not matched to a gene: 3. The CDR3 length is 12 residues. Looked up from germline, CDR1 is PRHDT and CDR2 is FYEKMQ (reference sequence).

The gene calls are TRBV21-1 and TRBJ2-5; the D call in the table, TRBD1, was not verified against the DNA. TRBV21-1 is a pseudogene segment. CDR3 length equals 15 residues. The CDR3 loop is CASSETGTRQETQYF. DNA for the CDR3: TGTGCCAGCAGCGAAACCGGGACACGACAAGAGACCCAGTACTTC.